A single sample is the source of the 22 T cell receptor beta chains below, sequenced in a study of cytomegalovirus exposure and HLA in healthy donors. The PCR ran on 60 Vbeta and 13 Jbeta primers. Data came from immunoSEQ multiplex PCR; TCRdb stores just in-frame clones and leaves some out. The repertoire holds about 65,000 clones, with about 78% as singletons. The material sequenced was PBMCs. These receptors all come from a girl aged 10 to 17 in good health and CMV-seropositive.

The gene calls are TRBV6-1 and TRBJ1-2; a weak D match, TRBD1 (5 bases). The germline V gene encodes CDR1 MNHNS and CDR2 SASEGT. V lost 4 bases and J 0 bases, leaving 9 bases between the germline ends. The CDR3 sequence is 14 residues long. The chain's CDR3 is CASSVQGSNYGYTF. The CDR3 DNA reads TGTGCCAGCAGTGTCCAGGGATCTAACTATGGCTACACCTTC.

This clone appeared once. The chain couples TRBV29-1 to TRBJ2-7; 7 nucleotides line up with TRBD1. The trim removed 6 bases at V and 0 bases at J, leaving 2 bases unmatched. Germline V CDR1 and CDR2: SQVTM, ANQGSEA. The CDR3 has 12 amino acids. As DNA, the CDR3 is TGCAGCGTAGGGACAGCCTCCTACGAGCAGTACTTC. Its protein product is CSVGTASYEQYF.

The count of this clone is one. The rearrangement uses TRBV28 and TRBJ2-3, with D maybe TRBD2 (5 bases). The CDR3 extends over 14 amino acids. V lost 5 bases, J lost 0 bases, and 9 bases lay in between. From germline, CDR1 is MDHEN and CDR2 SYDVKM. The DNA of the CDR3 is TGTGCCAGCAGTCCGAGAGGGAGCACAGATACGCAGTATTTT. As protein: CASSPRGSTDTQYF.

V gene TRBV7-9 combines with J gene TRBJ2-7, with 7 nucleotides matching TRBD2. The CDR3 extends over 18 amino acids. The junction had 17 bases not matched to a gene; V was cut back by 4 bases and J by 2 bases. CDR1 is SEHNR and CDR2 is FQNEAQ in the germline V gene (reference sequence). The CDR3 coding sequence is TGTGCCAGCAGCTCCGACAGTATTTCAGCGGGGATGCCCTACGAGCAGTACTTC. Protein: CASSSDSISAGMPYEQYF. Supplemented by reference TRBV7-9 and TRBJ2-7, the full variable domain reads DTGVSQNPRHKITKRGQNVTFRCDPISEHNRLYWYRQTLGQGPEFLTYFQNEAQLEKSRLLSDRFSAERPKGSFSTLEIQRTEQGDSAMYLCASSSDSISAGMPYEQYFGPGTRLTVT.

The J gene is TRBJ2-1, the V gene TRBV5-1; D might be TRBD1 (5 bases). Trimming took off 7 bases at V and 2 bases at J, with 13 bases between the two ends. This CDR3 comprises 14 residues. Germline V lookup: CDR1 SGHRS, CDR2 YFSETQ. This chain's CDR3 is CASALPGPYNEQFF. CDR3 DNA: TGCGCCAGCGCCCTGCCAGGGCCCTACAATGAGCAGTTCTTC.

CDR3 sequence (DNA): TGTGCCACCGGACCGGACAGGGTATTGCACGAGCAGTACTTC. Translation: CATGPDRVLHEQYF. This rearrangement joins TRBV27 to TRBJ2-7, with 8 bases lining up with TRBD1. The CDR3 loop spans 14 amino acids. The germline V gene encodes CDR1 MNHEY and CDR2 SMNVEV (reference sequence). Trimming removed 10 bases from V and 5 bases from J; junction bases left unmatched: 13.

This sequence joins TRBV6-5 and TRBJ1-2, with 7 bases that match TRBD1. Germline assignment: CDR1 MNHEY and CDR2 SVGAGI. V lost 8 bases, J lost 5 bases, and 11 bases stayed unmatched. There are 14 residues in the CDR3. The CDR3 DNA sequence: TGTGCCAGCGCCAAGGGCAGGGGGGATTATGGCTACACCTTC. Its translation: CASAKGRGDYGYTF.

This chain links TRBV4-1 with TRBJ1-5; TRBD1 matches 8 bases. The ends lost 3 bases at V and 2 bases at J; junction bases unmatched: 6. The CDR3 contains 16 residues. Germline-derived CDR1 and CDR2 are MGHRA and YSYEKL. CDR3 amino acids: CASSQIRGQGNQPQHF. CDR3 nucleotide sequence: TGCGCCAGCAGCCAGATCAGGGGACAGGGCAATCAGCCCCAGCATTTT.

The CDR3 bases are TGTGCCAGCAGCCAAGATGGGGCGGACAGGGGAGGCTCTGGGGCCAACGTCCTGACTTTC. Protein: CASSQDGADRGGSGANVLTF. This chain links TRBV4-2 with TRBJ2-6; 9 nucleotides agree with TRBD1. CDR1 and CDR2 (germline): LGHNA, YNFKEQ. The CDR3 consists of 20 residues. Unmatched junction bases numbered 9, after V lost 0 bases and J lost 0 bases.

Only one count was recorded for this clone. V usage is TRBV5-1 and J usage is TRBJ2-5; weak D call: TRBD2 (5 bases). In germline, CDR1 is SGHRS, CDR2 YFSETQ. The CDR3 length is 14 residues. V lost 3 bases, J lost 5 bases, and 14 bases lay in between. CDR3 sequence reads: CASSSGLTGETQYF. The DNA of the CDR3 is TGCGCCAGCAGCTCGGGATTAACGGGGGAGACCCAGTACTTC.

This clone was seen only once. The J gene is TRBJ1-6, the V gene TRBV19, with a weak D call TRBD1 (6 bases). The CDR3 has 13 amino acids. Trimming cost V 7 bases and J 8 bases, with 12 bases left between them. CDR1 is LNHDA and CDR2 is SQIVND in the germline V gene (reference sequence). The CDR3: CASKRGRYSPLHF. Here the CDR3 DNA reads TGTGCCAGTAAGCGGGGGCGTTATTCACCCCTCCACTTT.

CDR3 sequence: CASSAGVGNTIYF. The CDR3 nucleotides are TGTGCCAGCAGTGCAGGGGTTGGAAACACCATATATTTT. The chain has TRBV6-4 and TRBJ1-3; possible D gene TRBD1, 6 bases. Germline assignment: CDR1 MRHNA and CDR2 SNTAGT. The CDR3 is 13 residues long. Trimming removed 4 bases at V and 3 bases at J, with 7 bases between.

V usage is TRBV4-3 and J usage is TRBJ2-7; no reliable D call. Trimming shortened V by 1 base and J by 6 bases, and 4 bases separated the two germline ends. The germline V gene encodes CDR1 LGHNA and CDR2 YSLEER. The CDR3 length is 11 residues. The CDR3 DNA is TGCGCCAGCAGCCAAGGGAGCGAGCAGTACTTC. Its protein is CASSQGSEQYF.

This clone showed up just a few times. The chain links TRBV27 to TRBJ1-2; D perhaps matches TRBD1 (6 bases). The ends were cut back, 4 bases at V and 10 bases at J, with 16 bases in the middle. Germline CDR1 and CDR2: MNHEY and SMNVEV (reference sequence). CDR3 size: 13 residues. CDR3 region: CASSSPGGQSYTF. DNA for the CDR3: TGTGCCAGCAGTTCGCCTGGGGGCCAATCCTACACCTTC.

V gene TRBV9 combines with J gene TRBJ2-1; TRBD2 matches at 7 bases. V dropped 4 bases and J dropped 4; count of bases not matched to a gene: 8. The germline V gene has CDR1 SGDLS and CDR2 YYNGEE. This CDR3 is 15 amino acids long. The CDR3 here is CASSPDGDYYNEQFF. CDR3 nucleotides: TGTGCCAGCAGCCCCGATGGGGACTATTACAATGAGCAGTTCTTC.

V usage is TRBV4-1 and J usage is TRBJ2-3; 11 bases agree with TRBD2. The CDR3 is 17 amino acids. The junction had 8 bases not matched to a gene; V was cut back by 4 bases and J by 2 bases. CDR1 and CDR2 from the germline V gene are MGHRA and YSYEKL. The CDR3 nucleotides read TGCGCCAGCAGCCGCACCCGACTAGCGGGGTTCACAGATACGCAGTATTTT. Its translation is CASSRTRLAGFTDTQYF.

V usage is TRBV18 and J usage is TRBJ2-7; no clear D gene. This CDR3 spans 11 amino acids. Germline lookup yields CDR1 KGHSH and CDR2 LQKENI. Trimming took 8 bases from V and 3 from J, leaving 8 bases between them. This CDR3 reads CASPLFYEQYF. CDR3 sequence (DNA): TGTGCCAGCCCCCTGTTCTACGAGCAGTACTTC.

The chain joins TRBV5-4 to TRBJ2-7; 12 bases fit TRBD2. The trim removed 3 bases at V and 4 bases at J, leaving 5 bases unmatched. Germline loops: CDR1 SGHNT, CDR2 YYREEE (reference sequence). The CDR3 consists of 15 residues. CDR3 amino acids: CASSSLAGGVYEQYF. The CDR3 region has the DNA TGTGCCAGCAGCTCACTAGCGGGGGGCGTGTACGAGCAGTACTTC.

The V gene is TRBV10-2, the J gene TRBJ1-1; 8 bases are shared with TRBD1. The germline CDR1 and CDR2 sequences are WSHSY and SAAADI. Trimming took 5 bases from V and 3 from J; bases not matched to a gene: 5. CDR3 length: 14 residues. CDR3 residues: CASSQGAGDTEAFF. DNA of the CDR3: TGCGCCAGCAGTCAGGGGGCTGGGGACACTGAAGCTTTCTTT.

The chain couples TRBV4-3 to TRBJ2-3, with 11 bases aligning to TRBD2. The germline V gene encodes CDR1 LGHNA and CDR2 YSLEER. J lost 0 bases, V lost 6 bases, and 2 bases had no gene match. This CDR3 is 15 amino acids long. CDR3 protein: CASSRTSGSTDTQYF. CDR3 in DNA: TGCGCCAGCAGTCGGACTAGCGGGAGCACAGATACGCAGTATTTT.

The chain combines TRBV27 with TRBJ2-5; 7 nucleotides line up with TRBD1. From germline, CDR1 is MNHEY and CDR2 SMNVEV (reference sequence). Trimming cost V 3 bases and J 5 bases; bases outside gene matches: 9. The CDR3 runs to 15 residues. CDR3 in amino acids: CASSFDRARGETQYF. The DNA of the CDR3 is TGTGCCAGCAGTTTCGACAGGGCCCGTGGGGAGACCCAGTACTTC.

V and J are TRBV2 and TRBJ1-2, with a tentative D call TRBD1 (5 bases). Germline-derived CDR1 and CDR2 are SNHLY and FYNNEI. Trimming took 3 bases from V and 3 from J, leaving 11 bases between them. The CDR3 has 14 amino acids. CDR3 in DNA: TGTGCCAGCAGTGATGGGGCAGTCTACTATGGCTACACCTTC. As protein: CASSDGAVYYGYTF. Combining the CDR3 with reference TRBV2 and TRBJ1-2 gives the whole variable domain EPEVTQTPSHQVTQMGQEVILRCVPISNHLYFYWYRQILGQKVEFLVSFYNNEISEKSEIFDDQFSVERPDGSNFTLKIRSTKLEDSAMYFCASSDGAVYYGYTFGSGTRLTVV.